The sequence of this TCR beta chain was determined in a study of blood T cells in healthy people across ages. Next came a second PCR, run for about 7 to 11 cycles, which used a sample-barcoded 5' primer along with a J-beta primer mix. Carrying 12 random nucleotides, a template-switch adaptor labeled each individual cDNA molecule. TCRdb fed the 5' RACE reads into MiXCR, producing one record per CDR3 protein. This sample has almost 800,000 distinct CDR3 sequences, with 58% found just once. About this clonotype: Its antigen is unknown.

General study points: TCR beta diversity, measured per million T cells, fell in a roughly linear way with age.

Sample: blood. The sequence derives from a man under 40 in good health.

The CDR3 bases are TGCAGTGCTGAAGGACAGGGGGCTCGAGGCTACACCTTC. Translated: CSAEGQGARGYTF. The chain carries TRBV20-1 and TRBJ1-2; 11 bases line up with TRBD1. The germline gives CDR1 DFQATT, CDR2 SNEGSKA (reference sequence). V shed 5 bases and J 8 bases; nucleotides not matched to a gene: 7. CDR3 length: 13 amino acids.